The 32 T cell receptor beta chains in this list originate from one sample, sequenced in a study of cytomegalovirus exposure and HLA in healthy donors. A multiplex PCR was run with 60 Vbeta primers and 13 Jbeta primers. Method: immunoSEQ multiplex PCR; TCRdb's copy keeps in-frame clones and lacks some. Among some 180,000 clones listed, approximately 80% were seen once. Specimen: PBMCs. Receptors originate from a woman between 25 and 40 years old in good health and CMV-seropositive.

The rearrangement uses TRBV6-5 and TRBJ2-5, with D hard to call. V dropped 6 bases and J dropped 5 bases, with 13 bases sitting between them. The length of the CDR3 is 13 residues. Germline CDR1 reads MNHEY; CDR2 reads SVGAGI. The CDR3 spells CASSSPSRETQYF. CDR3 DNA sequence: TGTGCCAGCAGCTCCCCGAGCAGGGAGACCCAGTACTTC.

This clone has just one count. The rearrangement links TRBV28 to TRBJ2-7; 10 bases fit TRBD1. The CDR3 runs 17 residues. Germline loops: CDR1 MDHEN, CDR2 SYDVKM. V lost 7 bases and J lost 3; bases outside the gene matches: 15. CDR3 sequence (DNA): TGTGCCAGCACCTTATCCGCCGGGACAGGGGTCCTCTACGAGCAGTACTTC. Amino acids: CASTLSAGTGVLYEQYF.

The V gene is TRBV2, the J gene TRBJ2-7; 16 bases align to TRBD2. The CDR3 totals 16 residues. CDR1 and CDR2 (germline): SNHLY, FYNNEI. V was clipped by 6 bases and J by 5 bases; unmatched bases: 7. The CDR3 bases are TGTGCCAGCAGGGGGACTAGCGGGGGGGCCGGCCACGAGCAGTACTTC. Its translation: CASRGTSGGAGHEQYF.

CDR3 DNA: TGCGCCAGCAGCCAAGTAAATGGCAGGGATGGCTACACCTTC. Its protein product is CASSQVNGRDGYTF. V is TRBV4-1 and J is TRBJ1-2; maybe TRBD1 (5 bases). Germline values: CDR1 MGHRA, CDR2 YSYEKL. Trimming shortened V by 1 base and J by 6 bases, and 12 bases separated the two germline ends. The CDR3 sequence is 14 residues long.

The rearrangement uses TRBV30 and TRBJ1-1; perhaps TRBD1 as D (5 bases). The CDR3 length is 15 residues. Deletions cut 0 bases from V and 3 bases from J, with 14 bases between. Germline CDR1 reads GTSNPN; CDR2 reads SVGIG (reference sequence). The CDR3 nucleotides are TGTGCCTGGAGTGTACTACTCCAAGGGGACACTGAAGCTTTCTTT. It yields the protein CAWSVLLQGDTEAFF.

V usage is TRBV9 and J usage is TRBJ2-1; 9 nucleotides match TRBD2. From germline, CDR1 is SGDLS and CDR2 YYNGEE. The CDR3 length is 15 residues. Trimming cost V 0 bases and J 4 bases; bases outside gene matches: 2. CDR3 in DNA: TGTGCCAGCAGCGTAGGGCTAGCGGGATACAATGAGCAGTTCTTC. This codes for CASSVGLAGYNEQFF.

This chain joins TRBV7-9 and TRBJ2-3; D gene unclear. Germline CDR1 SEHNR, CDR2 FQNEAQ (reference sequence). The CDR3 loop spans 16 amino acids. The germline V and J ends were trimmed by 5 bases and 0 bases, with 15 bases remaining between them. In DNA, the CDR3 is TGTGCCAGCAGCCCCTCGACATTTACTAGCACAGATACGCAGTATTTT. It codes for CASSPSTFTSTDTQYF. Full variable domain (rest looked up from reference TRBV7-9 and TRBJ2-3): DTGVSQNPRHKITKRGQNVTFRCDPISEHNRLYWYRQTLGQGPEFLTYFQNEAQLEKSRLLSDRFSAERPKGSFSTLEIQRTEQGDSAMYLCASSPSTFTSTDTQYFGPGTRLTVL.

This sequence joins TRBV9 and TRBJ2-7; 8 nucleotides agree with TRBD2. Germline CDR1 and CDR2: SGDLS and YYNGEE. The CDR3 consists of 16 residues. Germline trimming cut 0 bases from V and 3 bases from J; bases unmatched to any gene: 8. CDR3 sequence (DNA): TGTGCCAGCAGCGTAGGGGGGCAGCGGGAGTTCTACGAGCAGTACTTC. It specifies CASSVGGQREFYEQYF.

The chain links TRBV18 to TRBJ2-6; D call uncertain. The germline gives CDR1 KGHSH, CDR2 LQKENI. The CDR3 loop spans 18 amino acids. V was trimmed by 0 bases and J by 0 bases, leaving 12 bases between them. This chain's CDR3 is CASSPPGQSLSGANVLTF. In DNA, the CDR3 is TGTGCCAGCTCACCACCTGGGCAGTCCCTCTCTGGGGCCAACGTCCTGACTTTC.

The chain has TRBV9 and TRBJ2-2, with TRBD1 matching over 10 bases. Germline trimming cut 4 bases from V and 0 bases from J; bases unmatched to any gene: 9. The germline gives CDR1 SGDLS, CDR2 YYNGEE. The CDR3 runs to 18 residues. The CDR3 DNA reads TGTGCCAGCAGCATCCGGGACAGGGGATCCACGAACACCGGGGAGCTGTTTTTT. Amino acids: CASSIRDRGSTNTGELFF.

The rearrangement joins TRBV28 to TRBJ2-1; the match to TRBD2 covers 8 bases. With V trimmed by 1 base and J by 0 bases, 2 bases remained unmatched. Germline V gives CDR1 MDHEN, CDR2 SYDVKM. This CDR3 region has 16 residues. The CDR3 nucleotides read TGTGCCAGCAGTTTATTAGCGGGGAGCTCCTACAATGAGCAGTTCTTC. Translating gives CASSLLAGSSYNEQFF. Full variable domain (outside the CDR3, taken from reference TRBV28 and TRBJ2-1): DVKVTQSSRYLVKRTGEKVFLECVQDMDHENMFWYRQDPGLGLRLIYFSYDVKMKEKGDIPEGYSVSREKKERFSLILESASTNQTSMYLCASSLLAGSSYNEQFFGPGTRLTVL.

The chain joins TRBV28 to TRBJ2-7; 11 bases agree with TRBD2. With V trimmed by 6 bases and J by 6 bases, 7 bases remained unmatched. The CDR3 consists of 14 residues. In germline, CDR1 is MDHEN, CDR2 SYDVKM. The CDR3 region has the DNA TGTGCCAGCAGAACTAGCGGGGGCCGGGTCGAGCAGTACTTC. This codes for CASRTSGGRVEQYF.

V and J are TRBV2 and TRBJ2-7, with 10 bases aligning to TRBD1. With V trimmed by 4 bases and J by 7 bases, 4 bases remained unmatched. This CDR3 has 13 residues. Germline loops: CDR1 SNHLY, CDR2 FYNNEI. The CDR3 sequence: CASSGQGAGEQYF. CDR3 nucleotide sequence: TGTGCCAGCAGTGGACAGGGGGCGGGAGAGCAGTACTTC.

The chain has TRBV28 and TRBJ2-6, with D perhaps TRBD2 (6 bases). CDR1 is MDHEN, CDR2 SYDVKM, per germline. Trimming shortened V by 1 base and J by 0 bases, and 7 bases separated the two germline ends. This CDR3 contains 16 residues. The CDR3 is CASSLSGDSGANVLTF. DNA for the CDR3: TGTGCCAGCAGTTTATCGGGAGACTCTGGGGCCAACGTCCTGACTTTC.

This sequence joins TRBV2 and TRBJ1-5; D is ambiguous. The germline gives CDR1 SNHLY, CDR2 FYNNEI. Trimming stripped 4 bases from V and 0 bases from J, with 10 bases between. The CDR3 sequence is 15 residues long. Here the CDR3 reads CASSGAKYSNQPQHF. CDR3 coding DNA: TGTGCCAGCAGTGGGGCCAAGTATAGCAATCAGCCCCAGCATTTT.

In its sample, this clone was seen once. This chain links TRBV5-1 with TRBJ2-5; TRBD1 matches at 8 bases. The CDR3 contains 16 residues. Germline CDR1 reads SGHRS; CDR2 reads YFSETQ. With 0 bases clipped from V and 1 base from J, the junction kept 5 bases outside the gene matches. As DNA, the CDR3 is TGCGCCAGCAGCTTGGCCAGGGACAGGTTCCAAGAGACCCAGTACTTC. Its translation: CASSLARDRFQETQYF.

The chain employs TRBV5-1 and TRBJ2-1; 7 bases are a match to TRBD1. This CDR3 region has 12 residues. Unmatched junction bases numbered 3, after V lost 0 bases and J lost 12 bases. Germline assignment: CDR1 SGHRS and CDR2 YFSETQ. The DNA for the CDR3 is TGCGCCAGCAGCTTGGCCCCAGGGGGGCAGTTCTTC. Residues: CASSLAPGGQFF.

This clone was counted a few times. The chain links TRBV19 to TRBJ1-6; 7 nucleotides align to TRBD1. Germline CDR1 reads LNHDA; CDR2 reads SQIVND (reference sequence). This CDR3 spans 14 amino acids. J lost 7 bases, V lost 7 bases, and 7 bases had no gene match. The chain's CDR3 is CASNEGGSNSPLHF. The CDR3 DNA is TGTGCCAGTAACGAAGGGGGCTCCAATTCACCCCTCCACTTT.

The CDR3 coding sequence is TGTGCCAGCAGCTCCAAGAACCGGGACACGAACTATGGCTACACCTTC. It is translated as CASSSKNRDTNYGYTF. The chain links TRBV7-2 to TRBJ1-2; D is possibly TRBD1 (6 bases). Germline-derived CDR1 and CDR2 are SGHTA and FQGNSA. This CDR3 comprises 16 residues. Trimming removed 4 bases at V and 2 bases at J, with 17 bases between.

This clone was seen more than once but under ten times. The gene calls are TRBV7-9 and TRBJ1-1; D is unclear. Germline V CDR1 and CDR2: SEHNR, FQNEAQ (reference sequence). The CDR3 extends over 16 amino acids. V was pared by 5 bases and J by 1 base, with 17 bases between. CDR3 sequence (DNA): TGTGCCAGCAGCCTCGGGGATAGGAGCGCGAACACTGAAGCTTTCTTT. As protein: CASSLGDRSANTEAFF.

This chain's CDR3 is CASSMRGGAERGDQETQYF. The CDR3 bases are TGTGCCAGTAGTATGCGGGGGGGAGCGGAAAGGGGCGACCAAGAGACCCAGTACTTC. The chain carries TRBV19 and TRBJ2-5; 9 positions match TRBD2. CDR3 length equals 19 residues. In germline, CDR1 is LNHDA, CDR2 SQIVND (reference sequence). With V trimmed by 3 bases and J by 0 bases, 14 bases remained unmatched.

This chain joins TRBV6-6 and TRBJ1-3; TRBD1 matches 10 bases. The CDR3 is 16 amino acids. The germline V gene has CDR1 MNHNY and CDR2 SVGAGI (reference sequence). V shed 2 bases, J shed 3 bases, and the junction held 4 bases outside the gene matches. The CDR3 protein is CASSYHGQGDGNTIYF. Here the CDR3 DNA reads TGTGCCAGCAGTTACCACGGACAGGGGGATGGAAACACCATATATTTT.

The rearrangement uses TRBV6-1 and TRBJ2-7, with D perhaps matching TRBD1 (6 bases). The V and J ends lost 6 bases and 6 bases respectively, with 12 bases between them. The CDR3 length is 12 residues. Germline V gene data show CDR1 as MNHNS and CDR2 as SASEGT. CDR3 in amino acids: CASSRGLGEQYF. CDR3 in DNA: TGTGCCAGCAGCAGGGGCTTGGGCGAGCAGTACTTC.

This clone was detected once. Germline and junction disagree at one end, which may indicate a read error. The chain recombines TRBV7-9 with TRBJ2-2, with 8 bases identical to TRBD1. Germline lookup yields CDR1 SEHNR and CDR2 FQNEAQ (reference sequence). The CDR3 covers 15 residues. The CDR3 DNA reads TGTTCCAGCAGCTTCGGACAGGGAAGAATCGGGGAGCTGTTTTTT. It codes for CSSSFGQGRIGELFF.

The J gene is TRBJ2-1, the V gene TRBV27, with D possibly being TRBD1 (6 bases). Germline loops: CDR1 MNHEY, CDR2 SMNVEV (reference sequence). This CDR3 contains 14 residues. Deletions cut 4 bases from V and 2 bases from J, with 9 bases between. CDR3 nucleotide sequence: TGTGCCAGCAGTTCCGCAGGGGCCTACAATGAGCAGTTCTTC. The encoded protein is CASSSAGAYNEQFF.

The rearrangement links TRBV4-1 to TRBJ2-3, with 11 positions matching TRBD2. Trimming removed 6 bases from V and 3 bases from J; junction bases left unmatched: 11. CDR3 size: 17 residues. Germline assignment: CDR1 MGHRA and CDR2 YSYEKL. The CDR3 DNA reads TGCGCCAGCAGATCCAGTATTAGCGGGAGGGGGACAGATACGCAGTATTTT. As protein: CASRSSISGRGTDTQYF.

This chain connects TRBV13 to TRBJ2-7; 7 nucleotides align to TRBD2. V gave up 5 bases and J gave up 2 bases; unmatched junction bases: 9. CDR3 length: 15 residues. CDR1 PRHDT and CDR2 FYEKMQ come from the germline V gene (reference sequence). The CDR3 protein is CASSGSGGPPYEQYF. DNA of the CDR3: TGTGCCAGCAGCGGATCGGGGGGACCACCCTACGAGCAGTACTTC. Full variable domain (remainder filled in from reference TRBV13 and TRBJ2-7): AAGVIQSPRHLIKEKRETATLKCYPIPRHDTVYWYQQGPGQDPQFLISFYEKMQSDKGSIPDRFSAQQFSDYHSELNMSSLELGDSALYFCASSGSGGPPYEQYFGPGTRLTVT.

Worth noting for this clone: Distinct nucleotide sequences in the sample also encode this CDR3. The V call is TRBV6-5, the J call TRBJ2-3; 8 nucleotides align to TRBD1. The CDR3 is 14 amino acids. Germline V gene sequence: CDR1 MNHEY, CDR2 SVGAGI. The trim removed 6 bases at V and 0 bases at J, leaving 2 bases unmatched. The chain's CDR3 is CASSRGLSTDTQYF. The CDR3 DNA is TGTGCCAGCAGCAGGGGGCTAAGCACAGATACGCAGTATTTT.

This chain uses TRBV9 with TRBJ2-5; 8 nucleotides line up with TRBD2. The CDR3 covers 15 residues. Per the germline V gene, CDR1 is SGDLS and CDR2 is YYNGEE. The J segment lost 4 bases and the V segment lost 0 bases, leaving 5 bases of the junction unmatched. This CDR3 is CASSVAAGGPETQYF. CDR3 nucleotides: TGTGCCAGCAGCGTAGCCGCGGGGGGACCAGAGACCCAGTACTTC. Looking up the rest from reference TRBV9 and TRBJ2-5 gives the full variable domain: DSGVTQTPKHLITATGQRVTLRCSPRSGDLSVYWYQQSLDQGLQFLIQYYNGEERAKGNILERFSAQQFPDLHSELNLSSLELGDSALYFCASSVAAGGPETQYFGPGTRLLVL.

This clone was detected only once. V and J are TRBV4-2 and TRBJ1-4, with 9 nucleotides matching TRBD1. CDR1 is LGHNA and CDR2 is YNFKEQ in the germline V gene. This CDR3 has 15 residues. J lost 5 bases, V lost 4 bases, and 5 bases had no gene match. The CDR3 here is CASSRNDRGNEKLFF. Written as DNA, the CDR3 is TGTGCCAGCAGCCGTAACGACAGGGGGAATGAAAAACTGTTTTTT.

This chain uses TRBV7-9 with TRBJ2-1; 7 bases match TRBD2. The CDR3 length is 13 residues. The germline gives CDR1 SEHNR, CDR2 FQNEAQ (reference sequence). After removal of 6 bases from V and 7 bases from J, the junction contained 6 bases not matched to a gene. The CDR3 nucleotides are TGTGCCAGCAGGTTCGGCGGGGGTAATGAGCAGTTCTTC. Its translation is CASRFGGGNEQFF.

The J gene is TRBJ1-6, the V gene TRBV30; 8 nucleotides agree with TRBD1. This CDR3 spans 18 amino acids. J gave up 4 bases and V 5 bases, and 16 bases lay outside the gene matches. Per germline, CDR1 GTSNPN and CDR2 SVGIG (reference sequence). CDR3 loop: CAWQGGATGGLYNSPLHF. Written as DNA, the CDR3 is TGTGCCTGGCAGGGGGGGGCAACAGGGGGTCTTTATAATTCACCCCTCCACTTT.